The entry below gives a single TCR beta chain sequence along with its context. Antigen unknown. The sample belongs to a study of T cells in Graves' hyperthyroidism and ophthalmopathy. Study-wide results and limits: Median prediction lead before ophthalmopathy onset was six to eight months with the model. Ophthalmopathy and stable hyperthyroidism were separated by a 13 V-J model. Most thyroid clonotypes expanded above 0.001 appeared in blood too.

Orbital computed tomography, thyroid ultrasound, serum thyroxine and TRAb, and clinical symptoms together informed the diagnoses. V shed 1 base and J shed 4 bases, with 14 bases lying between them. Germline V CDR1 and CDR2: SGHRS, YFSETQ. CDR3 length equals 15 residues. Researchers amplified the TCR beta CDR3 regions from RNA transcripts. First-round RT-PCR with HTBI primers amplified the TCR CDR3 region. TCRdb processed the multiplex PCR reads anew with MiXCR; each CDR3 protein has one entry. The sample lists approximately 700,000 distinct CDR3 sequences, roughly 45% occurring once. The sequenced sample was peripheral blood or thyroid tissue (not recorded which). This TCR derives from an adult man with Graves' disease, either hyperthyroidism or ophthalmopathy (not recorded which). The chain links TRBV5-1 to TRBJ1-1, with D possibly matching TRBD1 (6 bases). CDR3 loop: CASSLKGVGSTEAFF. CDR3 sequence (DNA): TGCGCCAGCAGCTTGAAGGGGGTTGGTAGCACTGAAGCTTTCTTT.